A selection of T cell receptor beta chains follows, all from one sample in a study of blood T cell repertoires in COVID-19. Produced via immunoSEQ multiplex PCR; TCRdb's table is partial and in-frame only. The sample lists under 150,000 clones; over 75% were seen once. The sample consisted of peripheral blood. Every receptor here comes from a woman aged 55-70 years with COVID-19, enrolled during active disease. The CDR3 runs from the conserved cysteine through the conserved F or W. A D gene is named only where the DNA matches it firmly. Some rows have no size entry. The others give once, few or many, or a class for an expanded clone.

. | TRBJ2-2 | TRBV30 | few | CAWSVGGTGELFF | TGTGCCTGGAGTGTGGGGGGAACCGGGGAGCTGTTTTTT
. | TRBJ2-6 | TRBV19 | . | CASSIVGLRTSGANVLTF | TGTGCCAGTAGTATAGTGGGACTCAGAACCTCTGGGGCCAACGTCCTGACTTTC
. | TRBJ1-6 | TRBV9 | . | CASSVALGLDSPLHF | TGTGCCAGCAGCGTAGCTCTGGGCTTAGATTCACCCCTCCACTTT
TRBD1 | TRBJ1-3 | TRBV11-2 | . | CASIRDRGLGNTIYF | TGTGCCAGTATCCGGGACAGGGGGCTTGGAAACACCATATATTTT
. | TRBJ2-7 | TRBV23-1 | . | CASSPFDSHYEQYF | TGCGCCAGCAGTCCCTTTGACAGTCACTACGAGCAGTACTTC
TRBD2 | TRBJ2-5 | TRBV2 | . | CASSRAGGGTETQYF | TGTGCCAGCAGTCGAGCGGGGGGCGGGACAGAGACCCAGTACTTC
. | TRBJ1-2 | TRBV3-1/TRBV3-2 | . | CASSQYLAYTF | TGTGCCAGCAGCCAATACTTAGCTTACACCTTC
TRBD2 | TRBJ2-7 | TRBV9 | . | CASSRYSGGAADEQYF | TGTGCCAGCAGCCGTTATAGCGGGGGGGCCGCGGACGAGCAGTACTTC
. | TRBJ1-3 | TRBV9 | . | CASSLATASGNTIYF | TGTGCCAGCAGCCTAGCGACAGCCTCTGGAAACACCATATATTTT
. | TRBJ2-7 | TRBV10-1 | . | CASSERTRPSWVHEQYF | TGCGCCAGCAGTGAACGGACAAGGCCTTCCTGGGTTCACGAGCAGTACTTC